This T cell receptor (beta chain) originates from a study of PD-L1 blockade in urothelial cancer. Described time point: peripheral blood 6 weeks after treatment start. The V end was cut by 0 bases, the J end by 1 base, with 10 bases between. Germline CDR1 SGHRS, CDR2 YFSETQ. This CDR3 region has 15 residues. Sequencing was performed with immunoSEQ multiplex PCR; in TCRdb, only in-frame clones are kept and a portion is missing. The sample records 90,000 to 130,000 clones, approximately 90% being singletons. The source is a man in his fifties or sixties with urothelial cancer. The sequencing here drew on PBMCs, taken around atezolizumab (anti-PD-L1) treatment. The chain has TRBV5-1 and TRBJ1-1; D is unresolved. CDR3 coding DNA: TGCGCCAGCAGCTTGGATGAGGGAAGGAACACTGAAGCTTTCTTT. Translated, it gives CASSLDEGRNTEAFF.